This T cell receptor beta chain was sequenced during a study of human T cells and chemical hapten exposure. Looking at the study overall: Sensitization involved placing 2% DPC onto a roughly 2 cm by roughly 2 cm region of upper inner arm skin. Minor pooled library volume differences mainly drove per-sample TCR yield variation.

The time point was: pre-sensitization, week 0. The treatment was: therapeutic diphenylcyclopropenone sensitization with weekly scalp DPC. Only after blood had been drawn was each patch test applied. To note about this clonotype: The antigen is unknown.

Study-level points and caveats: In comparison with controls, expanded TCRs gave rise to a significantly larger number of large CDR3 similarity clusters.

V gave up 6 bases and J gave up 6 bases; unmatched junction bases: 7. The CDR3 has 14 amino acids. The germline V gene has CDR1 SNHLY and CDR2 FYNNEI. TCRdb re-called the RACE reads with MiXCR, one entry per CDR3 protein. The data contain 250,000 or so distinct CDR3 sequences, almost 8% of them singletons. This clonotype was obtained from a man between 18 and 35 years old with alopecia areata. Some clones in this sample may be carry-over from other donors' samples. V is TRBV2 and J is TRBJ1-2; 10 bases match TRBD1. The specimen comprised whole blood, sampled in connection with sensitization to the hapten diphenylcyclopropenone (DPC). CDR3 sequence reads: CASRGQGIRDGYTF. The DNA for the CDR3 is TGTGCCAGCAGGGGACAGGGGATTAGGGATGGCTACACCTTC.